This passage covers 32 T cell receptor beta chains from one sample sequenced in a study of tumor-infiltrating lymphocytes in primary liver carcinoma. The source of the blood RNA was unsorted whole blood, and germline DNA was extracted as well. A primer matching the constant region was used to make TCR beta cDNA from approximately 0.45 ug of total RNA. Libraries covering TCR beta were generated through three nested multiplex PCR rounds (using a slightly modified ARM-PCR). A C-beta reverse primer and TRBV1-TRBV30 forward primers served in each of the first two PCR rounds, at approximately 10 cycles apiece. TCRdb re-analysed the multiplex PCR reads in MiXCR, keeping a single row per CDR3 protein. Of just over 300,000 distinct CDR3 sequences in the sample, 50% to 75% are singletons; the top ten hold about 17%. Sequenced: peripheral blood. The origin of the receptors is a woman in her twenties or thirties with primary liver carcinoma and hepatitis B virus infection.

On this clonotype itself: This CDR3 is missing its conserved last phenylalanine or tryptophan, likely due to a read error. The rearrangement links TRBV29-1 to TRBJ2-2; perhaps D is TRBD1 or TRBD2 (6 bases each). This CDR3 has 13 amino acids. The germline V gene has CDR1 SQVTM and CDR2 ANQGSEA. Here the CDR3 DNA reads TGCAGCGTAGGACAGACGAACACCGGGGGGCTGTTTTGT. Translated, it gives CSVGQTNTGGLFC.

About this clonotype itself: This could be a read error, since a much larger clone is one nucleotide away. DNA of the CDR3: TGTGCCAGCAGTCCCAGGGGGTATGGCACAGATACGCAGTATTTT. It specifies CASSPRGYGTDTQYF. The chain employs TRBV12-3 or TRBV12-4 and TRBJ2-3; the match to TRBD1 covers 7 bases. The CDR3 has 15 residues. After removal of 5 bases from V and 1 base from J, the junction contained 6 bases not matched to a gene.

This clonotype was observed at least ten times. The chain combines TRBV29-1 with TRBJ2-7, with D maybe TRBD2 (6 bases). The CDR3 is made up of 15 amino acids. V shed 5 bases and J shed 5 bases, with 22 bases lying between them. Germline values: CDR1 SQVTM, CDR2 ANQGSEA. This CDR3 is CSVQSGVRTVDEQYF. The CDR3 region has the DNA TGCAGCGTTCAATCGGGGGTTAGGACGGTGGACGAGCAGTACTTC.

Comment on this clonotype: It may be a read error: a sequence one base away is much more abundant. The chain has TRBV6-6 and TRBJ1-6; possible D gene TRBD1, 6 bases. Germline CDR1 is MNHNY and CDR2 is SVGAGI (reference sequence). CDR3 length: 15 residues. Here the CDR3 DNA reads TGTGCCAGCAGTGAACCGGGACAAGATAATTCACCCCACCACTTT. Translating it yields CASSEPGQDNSPHHF.

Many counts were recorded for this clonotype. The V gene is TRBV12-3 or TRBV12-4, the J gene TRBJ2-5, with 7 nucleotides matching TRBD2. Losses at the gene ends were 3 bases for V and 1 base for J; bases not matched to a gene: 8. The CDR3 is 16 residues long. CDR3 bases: TGTGCCAGCAGTTTGACTGCTAGCGGACCCCAAGAGACCCAGTACTTC. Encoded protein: CASSLTASGPQETQYF.

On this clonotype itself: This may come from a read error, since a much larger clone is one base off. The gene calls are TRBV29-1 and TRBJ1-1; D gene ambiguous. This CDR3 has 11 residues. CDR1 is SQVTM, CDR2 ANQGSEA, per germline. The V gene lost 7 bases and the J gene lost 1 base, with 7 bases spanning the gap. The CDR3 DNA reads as TGCAGCGCTGCCAAGAACACTGAAGCTTTCTTT. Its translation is CSAAKNTEAFF.

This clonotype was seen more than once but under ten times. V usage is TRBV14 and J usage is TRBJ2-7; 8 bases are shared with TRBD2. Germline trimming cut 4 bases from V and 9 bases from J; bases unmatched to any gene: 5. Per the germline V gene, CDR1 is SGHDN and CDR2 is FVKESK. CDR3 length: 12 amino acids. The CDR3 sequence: CASSPGTRMQYF. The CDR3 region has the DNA TGTGCCAGCAGCCCCGGGACTAGGATGCAGTACTTC.

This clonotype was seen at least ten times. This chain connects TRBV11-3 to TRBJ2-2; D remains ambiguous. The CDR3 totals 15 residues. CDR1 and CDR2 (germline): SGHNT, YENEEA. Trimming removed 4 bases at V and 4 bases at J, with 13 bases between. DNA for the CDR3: TGTGCCAGCAGCTCAGTAACGGCCCTCACCGGGGAGCTGTTTTTT. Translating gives CASSSVTALTGELFF.

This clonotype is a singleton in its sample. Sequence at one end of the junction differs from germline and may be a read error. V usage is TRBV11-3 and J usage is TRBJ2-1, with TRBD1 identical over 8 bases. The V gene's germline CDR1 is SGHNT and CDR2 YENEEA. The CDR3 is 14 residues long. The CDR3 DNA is TGTGCAAGCAGCTTATGCGACAGGGGCGGTGAGCAGTTCTTC. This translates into CASSLCDRGGEQFF.

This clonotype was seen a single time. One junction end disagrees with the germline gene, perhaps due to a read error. Here the CDR3 DNA reads TGTGCCGGAAGCCCTAAAAGGACAGGGCTGTTCTTC. The encoded protein is CAGSPKRTGLFF. This sequence joins TRBV5-3 and TRBJ2-1, with 8 bases that match TRBD1. TRBV5-3 is classed as an ORF, of uncertain function. This CDR3 is built from 12 residues.

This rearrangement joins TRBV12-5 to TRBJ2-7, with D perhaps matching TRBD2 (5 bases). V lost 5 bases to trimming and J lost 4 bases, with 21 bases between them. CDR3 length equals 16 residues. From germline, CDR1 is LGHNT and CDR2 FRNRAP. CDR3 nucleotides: TGTGCTAGTGGTCCCCCCTACAGTGGGAGCCGGTACGAGCAGTACTTC. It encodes CASGPPYSGSRYEQYF.

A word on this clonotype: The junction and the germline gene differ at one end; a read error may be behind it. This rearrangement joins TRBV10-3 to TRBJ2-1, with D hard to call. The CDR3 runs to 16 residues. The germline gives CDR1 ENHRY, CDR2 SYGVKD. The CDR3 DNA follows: TGTGCCATCAATGAGTCGAAACCGGGCACTCGCAATGAGCAGTTCTTC. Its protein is CAINESKPGTRNEQFF.

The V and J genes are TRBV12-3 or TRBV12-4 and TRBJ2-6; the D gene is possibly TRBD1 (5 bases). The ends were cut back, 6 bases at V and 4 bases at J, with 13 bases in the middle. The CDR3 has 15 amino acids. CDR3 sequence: CASSQQVAGANVLTF. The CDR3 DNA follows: TGTGCCAGCAGCCAACAGGTCGCCGGGGCCAACGTCCTGACTTTC.

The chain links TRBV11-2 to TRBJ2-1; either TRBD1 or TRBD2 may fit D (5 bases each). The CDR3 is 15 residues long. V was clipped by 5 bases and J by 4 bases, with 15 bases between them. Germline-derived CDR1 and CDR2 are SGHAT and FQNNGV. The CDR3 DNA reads TGTGCCAGCAGCCGAGAGGGACGGCTTTACAATGAGCAGTTCTTC. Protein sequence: CASSREGRLYNEQFF.

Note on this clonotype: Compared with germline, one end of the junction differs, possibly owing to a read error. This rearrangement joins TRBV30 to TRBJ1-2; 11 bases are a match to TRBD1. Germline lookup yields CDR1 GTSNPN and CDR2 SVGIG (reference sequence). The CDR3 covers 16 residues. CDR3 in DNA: TGCGCCTGGAGTTGGGCGGACAGGGGGCTCGGGTATGGCTACACCTTC. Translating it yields CAWSWADRGLGYGYTF.

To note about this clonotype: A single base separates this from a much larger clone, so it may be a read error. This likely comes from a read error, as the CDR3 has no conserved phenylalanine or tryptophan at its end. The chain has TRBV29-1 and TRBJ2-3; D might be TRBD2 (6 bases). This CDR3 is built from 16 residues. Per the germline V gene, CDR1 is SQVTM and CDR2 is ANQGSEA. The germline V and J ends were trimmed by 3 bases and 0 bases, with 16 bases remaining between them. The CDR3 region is CSVDDWRGESTDTQYS. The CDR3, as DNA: TGCAGCGTTGACGATTGGAGGGGCGAGAGCACAGATACGCAGTATTCT.

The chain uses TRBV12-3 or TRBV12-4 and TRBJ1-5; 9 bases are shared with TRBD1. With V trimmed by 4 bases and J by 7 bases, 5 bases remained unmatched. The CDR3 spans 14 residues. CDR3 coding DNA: TGTGCCAGCAGTTCCCGACAGGGGGGACAGCCCCAGCATTTT. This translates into CASSSRQGGQPQHF.

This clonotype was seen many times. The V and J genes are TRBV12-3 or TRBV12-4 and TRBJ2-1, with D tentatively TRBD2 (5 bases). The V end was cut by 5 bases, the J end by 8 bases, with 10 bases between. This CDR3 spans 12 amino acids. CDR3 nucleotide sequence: TGTGCCAGCAGTCCGGACTCCCATGAGCAGTTCTTC. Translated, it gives CASSPDSHEQFF.

CDR3 sequence (DNA): TGTGCCAGCAGTAAGGGGATAGGGCGCGATGGGGAAAACATTCAGTACTTC. Protein sequence: CASSKGIGRDGENIQYF. V and J are TRBV12-3 or TRBV12-4 and TRBJ2-4; D might be TRBD1 (5 bases). CDR3 length: 17 residues. Trimming pared 5 bases from V and 5 bases from J, leaving 22 bases between.

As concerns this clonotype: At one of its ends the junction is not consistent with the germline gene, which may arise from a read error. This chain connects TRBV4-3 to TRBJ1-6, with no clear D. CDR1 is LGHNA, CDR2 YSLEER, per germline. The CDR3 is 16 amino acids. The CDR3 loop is CTSSQVTGRHNSPLHF. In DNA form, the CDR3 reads TGCACCAGCAGCCAAGTTACGGGCAGACATAATTCACCCCTCCACTTT.

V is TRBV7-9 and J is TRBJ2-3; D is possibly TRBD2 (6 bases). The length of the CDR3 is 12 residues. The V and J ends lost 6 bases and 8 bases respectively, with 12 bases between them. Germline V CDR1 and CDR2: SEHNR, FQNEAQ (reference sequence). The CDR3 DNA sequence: TGTGCCAGCAGTCAGACAGCGGGTACGCAGTATTTT. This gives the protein CASSQTAGTQYF.

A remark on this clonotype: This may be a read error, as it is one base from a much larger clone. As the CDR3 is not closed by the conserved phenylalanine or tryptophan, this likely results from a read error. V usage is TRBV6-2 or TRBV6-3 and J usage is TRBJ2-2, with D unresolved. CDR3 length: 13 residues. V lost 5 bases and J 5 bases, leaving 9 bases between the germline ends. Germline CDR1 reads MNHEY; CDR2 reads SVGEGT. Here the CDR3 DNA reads TGTGCCAGCAGTATAGATTGGACCGGGGAGCTGTTTTGT. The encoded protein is CASSIDWTGELFC.

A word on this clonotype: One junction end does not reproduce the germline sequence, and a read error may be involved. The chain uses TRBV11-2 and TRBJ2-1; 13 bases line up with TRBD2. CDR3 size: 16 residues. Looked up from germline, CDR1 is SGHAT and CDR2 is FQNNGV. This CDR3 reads CARSWGGLAGNNEQFF. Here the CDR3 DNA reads TGTGCCAGGAGTTGGGGGGGACTAGCGGGGAACAACGAGCAGTTCTTC.

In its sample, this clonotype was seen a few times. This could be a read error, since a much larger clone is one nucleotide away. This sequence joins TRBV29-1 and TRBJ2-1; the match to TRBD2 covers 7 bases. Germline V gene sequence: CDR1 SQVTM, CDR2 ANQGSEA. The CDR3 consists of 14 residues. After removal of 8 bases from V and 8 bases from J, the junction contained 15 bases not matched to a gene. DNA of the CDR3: TGCAGCCTTCTCGTGCGCGGGAGTGTAGATGAGCAGTTCTTC. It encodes CSLLVRGSVDEQFF.

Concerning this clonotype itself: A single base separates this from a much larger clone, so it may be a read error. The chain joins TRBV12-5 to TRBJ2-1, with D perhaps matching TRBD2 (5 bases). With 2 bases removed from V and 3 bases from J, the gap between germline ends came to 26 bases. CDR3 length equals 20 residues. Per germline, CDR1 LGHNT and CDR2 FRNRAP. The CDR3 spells CASGLLRLSERGRGYNEQFF. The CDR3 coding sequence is TGTGCTAGTGGTTTGCTAAGATTGAGCGAGAGAGGGAGAGGCTACAATGAGCAGTTCTTC. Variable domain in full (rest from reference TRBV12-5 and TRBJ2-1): DARVTQTPRHKVTEMGQEVTMRCQPILGHNTVFWYRQTMMQGLELLAYFRNRAPLDDSGMPKDRFSAEMPDATLATLKIQPSEPRDSAVYFCASGLLRLSERGRGYNEQFFGPGTRLTVL.

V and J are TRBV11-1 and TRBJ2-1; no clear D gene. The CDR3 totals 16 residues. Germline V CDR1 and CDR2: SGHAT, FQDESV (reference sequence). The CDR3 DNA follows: TGTGTAAGCAGCTTAGTTGGACCGAGCTCCTACAATGAGCAGTTCTTC. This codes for CVSSLVGPSSYNEQFF.

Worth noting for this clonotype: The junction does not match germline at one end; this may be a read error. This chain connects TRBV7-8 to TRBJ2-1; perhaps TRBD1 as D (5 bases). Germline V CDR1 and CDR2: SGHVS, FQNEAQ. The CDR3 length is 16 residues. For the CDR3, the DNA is TGTGCCAGCAGCTTACTTTCCAGGGCGGCCTACAATGGGCAGTTCTTC. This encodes CASSLLSRAAYNGQFF.

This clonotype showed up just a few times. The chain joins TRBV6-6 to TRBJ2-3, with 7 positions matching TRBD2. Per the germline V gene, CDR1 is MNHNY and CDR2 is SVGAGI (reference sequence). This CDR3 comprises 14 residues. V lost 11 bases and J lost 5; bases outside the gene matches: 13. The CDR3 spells CAGTAGDSGDTQYF. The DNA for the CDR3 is TGTGCCGGCACTGCGGGAGATAGTGGAGATACGCAGTATTTT.

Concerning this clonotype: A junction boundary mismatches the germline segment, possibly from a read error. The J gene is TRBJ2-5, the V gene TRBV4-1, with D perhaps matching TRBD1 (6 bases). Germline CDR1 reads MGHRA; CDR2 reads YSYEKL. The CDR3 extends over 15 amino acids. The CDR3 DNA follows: TGCGCCAACAGCCTCAGTGGGGGCAGTGCAGAGACCCAGTACTTC. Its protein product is CANSLSGGSAETQYF.

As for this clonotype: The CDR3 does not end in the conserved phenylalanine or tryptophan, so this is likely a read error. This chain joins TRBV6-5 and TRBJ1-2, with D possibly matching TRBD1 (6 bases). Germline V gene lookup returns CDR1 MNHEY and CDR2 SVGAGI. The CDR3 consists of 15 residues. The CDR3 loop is CANSYSGGANFGYTL. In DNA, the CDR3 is TGTGCCAACAGTTACTCGGGGGGCGCCAACTTTGGCTACACCTTG.

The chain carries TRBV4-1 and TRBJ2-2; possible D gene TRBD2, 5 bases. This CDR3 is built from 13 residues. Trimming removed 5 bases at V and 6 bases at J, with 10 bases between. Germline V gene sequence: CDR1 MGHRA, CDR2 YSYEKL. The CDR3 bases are TGCGCCAGCAGCTTTACTAGGGCCGGGGAGCTGTTTTTT. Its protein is CASSFTRAGELFF.

CDR3 protein: CASRRIKTDTQYF. CDR3 in DNA: TGCGCCAGCAGACGAATTAAAACAGATACGCAGTATTTT. The chain has TRBV4-1 and TRBJ2-3; D ambiguous. The V end was cut by 6 bases, the J end by 3 bases, with 10 bases between. The CDR3 is 13 residues long. Germline lookup yields CDR1 MGHRA and CDR2 YSYEKL.